These T cell receptor beta chains were read from a single sample in a study of cytotoxic CD8 clonotypes in ibrutinib-treated CLL. Libraries were prepared by immunoSEQ multiplex PCR; TCRdb keeps only in-frame clonotypes and omits some of them. The sample gives about 200,000 clones, over 60% of which show up once; around 15% is in the top ten. This specimen consisted of PBMCs, obtained after 24 months of ibrutinib treatment. These receptors all come from a human donor with chronic lymphocytic leukemia. CDR3s include the opening cysteine and the closing phenylalanine or tryptophan. Each record gives: V gene, clone size, J gene, D gene, CDR3 protein, CDR3 DNA. The D gene is left open where the match is weak. Rows give clone size only sometimes, using once, few, many, or a class for an expanded clone.

TRBV5-4	-	TRBJ2-7	-	CASSLAGAGGYEQYF	TGTGCCAGCAGCTTGGCTGGGGCAGGCGGTTACGAGCAGTACTTC
TRBV5-1	-	TRBJ2-1	TRBD2	CASSLTGRAANEQFF	TGCGCCAGCAGCTTAACCGGGAGGGCCGCCAATGAGCAGTTCTTC
TRBV7-9	-	TRBJ2-7	-	CASSLGDYEQYF	TGTGCCAGCAGCTTGGGAGACTACGAGCAGTACTTC
TRBV5-1	few	TRBJ1-5	-	CASSSDPTNNQPQHF	TGCGCCAGCAGCTCGGACCCCACCAACAATCAGCCCCAGCATTTT
TRBV20-1	-	TRBJ2-7	-	CSARNLEVEYF	TGCAGTGCTAGAAATCTAGAGGTTGAGTACTTC
TRBV20-1	-	TRBJ1-2	-	CSAPDTGAYTF	TGCAGTGCTCCCGACACTGGTGCCTACACCTTC
TRBV7-2	-	TRBJ2-3	-	CASGTNLANTQYF	TGTGCCAGCGGCACTAATCTAGCAAATACGCAGTATTTT
TRBV6-5	-	TRBJ1-2	-	CASSYGSYGYTF	TGTGCCAGCAGTTACGGGTCCTATGGCTACACCTTC
TRBV27	once	TRBJ1-5	-	CASSPSDPGQIYSNQPQHF	TGTGCCAGCAGTCCCTCCGACCCGGGACAAATATATAGCAATCAGCCCCAGCATTTT
TRBV2	-	TRBJ2-5	TRBD2	CASSEVVTSGTQYF	TGTGCCAGCAGTGAAGTGGTGACTAGCGGGACCCAGTACTTC
TRBV4-1	-	TRBJ2-7	-	CASSQGIPANEQYF	TGCGCCAGCAGCCAAGGGATCCCGGCTAACGAGCAGTACTTC
TRBV7-2	-	TRBJ2-3	-	CASSLARGTLDTQYF	TGTGCCAGCAGCTTAGCCCGAGGGACCCTGGATACGCAGTATTTT
TRBV4-2	-	TRBJ2-7	TRBD1	CASSPDRGPYEQYF	TGTGCCAGCAGCCCCGACAGGGGGCCCTACGAGCAGTACTTC
TRBV7-2	once	TRBJ1-1	-	CASSSYPRELNTEAFF	TGTGCCAGCAGCTCCTACCCGAGGGAACTCAACACTGAAGCTTTCTTT
TRBV2	-	TRBJ2-6	TRBD1	CATVSGTVNSGANVLTF	TGTGCCACGGTTTCAGGGACAGTCAACTCTGGGGCCAACGTCCTGACTTTC